Included here is one T cell receptor (beta chain) sequence, with context. Its matching antigen is unknown. The source of the sample is a study of T cell responses to AZD1222 COVID-19 vaccine. Germline CDR1 and CDR2: SGHRS and YFSETQ. The CDR3 contains 15 residues. J was trimmed by 7 bases and V by 1 base; bases with no gene match: 6. General study results and limits: Vaccine-related CD4 TCRs covered spike, predominating at 160-218 and 743-854.

TCRdb's copy holds only in-frame clones and misses some; the assay was immunoSEQ multiplex PCR. The table records 150,000 to 200,000 clones, more than 85% of them present only once. The V and J genes are TRBV5-1 and TRBJ2-1; 9 nucleotides agree with TRBD2. Sequencing was performed on peripheral blood, taken on day 0 of AZD1222 vaccination. This TCR derives from an adult in good health. The CDR3 DNA follows: TGCGCCAGCAGCTTGCCTGCGGGAGGGGGGAATGAGCAGTTCTTC. Its translation is CASSLPAGGGNEQFF.